This passage covers 24 T cell receptor beta chains from one sample sequenced in a study of blood T cell repertoires in COVID-19. Sequencing was performed with immunoSEQ multiplex PCR; in TCRdb, only in-frame clones are kept and a portion is missing. The sample records 180,000 or so clones, about 85% being singletons. The sequencing sample was made of peripheral blood. These receptors came from a woman aged 80 or over with acute or convalescent COVID-19.

V usage is TRBV27 and J usage is TRBJ2-1, with 7 bases fitting TRBD1. The germline CDR1 and CDR2 sequences are MNHEY and SMNVEV (reference sequence). The CDR3 is made up of 13 amino acids. V lost 5 bases, J lost 12 bases, and 10 bases stayed unmatched. CDR3 nucleotide sequence: TGTGCCAGCAGTCGCCCGACAGGGAAGGTGCAGTTCTTC. It specifies CASSRPTGKVQFF.

The CDR3 sequence is CASSREGVGGEKLFF. As DNA, the CDR3 is TGTGCCAGTAGCCGAGAGGGGGTCGGAGGCGAAAAACTGTTTTTT. The chain carries TRBV19 and TRBJ1-4, with D possibly matching TRBD1 (6 bases). The CDR3 is 15 amino acids. Germline V lookup: CDR1 LNHDA, CDR2 SQIVND (reference sequence). V was trimmed by 6 bases and J by 8 bases, leaving 19 bases between them.

This clone showed up just once. The CDR3 sequence is CAISAGQGVETQYF. CDR3 bases: TGTGCCATCAGTGCCGGACAGGGTGTGGAGACCCAGTACTTC. The rearrangement links TRBV10-3 to TRBJ2-5; 8 nucleotides align to TRBD1. The CDR3 loop spans 14 amino acids. Germline trimming cut 4 bases from V and 5 bases from J; bases unmatched to any gene: 6. Germline V gene lookup returns CDR1 ENHRY and CDR2 SYGVKD.

The chain links TRBV30 to TRBJ2-5; the D is unclear. CDR3 size: 11 residues. The germline V and J ends were trimmed by 4 bases and 2 bases, with 5 bases remaining between them. Germline CDR1 is GTSNPN and CDR2 is SVGIG (reference sequence). In DNA form, the CDR3 reads TGTGCCTGGACCCTACAAGAGACCCAGTACTTC. Protein: CAWTLQETQYF.

This rearrangement joins TRBV7-9 to TRBJ2-7; possible D gene TRBD1, 5 bases. The germline V gene encodes CDR1 SEHNR and CDR2 FQNEAQ (reference sequence). The germline V and J ends were trimmed by 3 bases and 4 bases, with 13 bases remaining between them. CDR3 length: 14 residues. The CDR3 region is CASSLGRAAYEQYF. In DNA form, the CDR3 reads TGTGCCAGCAGCTTGGGCAGGGCGGCTTACGAGCAGTACTTC.

The genes are TRBV9 and TRBJ1-2; possible D gene TRBD1, 5 bases. V was clipped by 2 bases and J by 7 bases, with 15 bases between them. Germline CDR1 reads SGDLS; CDR2 reads YYNGEE. This CDR3 is 14 amino acids long. As DNA, the CDR3 is TGTGCCAGCAGCGTCAGGGAGGGAAGTCTTGGCTACACCTTC. This translates into CASSVREGSLGYTF.

This clone occurred once. This sequence joins TRBV5-8 and TRBJ2-1; 9 positions agree with TRBD2. The length of the CDR3 is 14 residues. Germline loops: CDR1 SGHTS, CDR2 YDEGEE. Unmatched junction bases numbered 8, after V lost 6 bases and J lost 7 bases. The CDR3 DNA follows: TGTGCCAGCAATCCCAGCGGGAGGACTAATGAGCAGTTCTTC. The encoded protein is CASNPSGRTNEQFF.

The rearrangement joins TRBV4-2 to TRBJ2-7; 11 positions agree with TRBD2. The CDR3 runs to 16 residues. V shed 3 bases, J shed 3 bases, and the junction held 7 bases outside the gene matches. The germline CDR1 and CDR2 sequences are LGHNA and YNFKEQ. CDR3 bases: TGTGCCAGCAGCCATCGAGGGGGACTAGCGGACTACGAGCAGTACTTC. Amino acids: CASSHRGGLADYEQYF.

The CDR3 DNA reads TGCGCCAGCAGCCGATCATGGGTCCCAGGGGTGGGCAACTATGGCTACACCTTC. This encodes CASSRSWVPGVGNYGYTF. This chain connects TRBV4-3 to TRBJ1-2; the D gene is possibly TRBD1 (6 bases). The germline gives CDR1 LGHNA, CDR2 YSLEER. V was clipped by 4 bases and J by 2 bases, with 23 bases between them. The CDR3 runs 18 residues.

The chain is built from TRBV10-3 and TRBJ2-2; 9 bases fit TRBD2. This CDR3 region has 14 residues. The V gene end was trimmed by 6 bases and the J gene end by 9 bases; junction bases not matched to a gene: 8. CDR1 is ENHRY, CDR2 SYGVKD, per germline. CDR3 loop: CAIRGTSFGRELFF. CDR3 nucleotides: TGTGCCATCAGGGGGACTAGCTTTGGGCGGGAGCTGTTTTTT.

The V and J genes are TRBV11-2 and TRBJ2-5; D is unresolved. V was pared by 1 base and J by 3 bases, with 6 bases between. Per germline, CDR1 SGHAT and CDR2 FQNNGV. The CDR3 is 13 amino acids. The CDR3 region has the DNA TGTGCCAGCAGCTTAGCCCAGGAAGAGACCCAGTACTTC. Amino acids: CASSLAQEETQYF. Full variable domain (remainder filled in from reference TRBV11-2 and TRBJ2-5): EAGVAQSPRYKIIEKRQSVAFWCNPISGHATLYWYQQILGQGPKLLIQFQNNGVVDDSQLPKDRFSAERLKGVDSTLKIQPAKLEDSAVYLCASSLAQEETQYFGPGTRLLVL.

V is TRBV9 and J is TRBJ1-2, with D perhaps TRBD1 (6 bases). CDR3 size: 14 residues. The V gene lost 2 bases and the J gene lost 1 base, with 9 bases spanning the gap. Germline V gene lookup returns CDR1 SGDLS and CDR2 YYNGEE. DNA for the CDR3: TGTGCCAGCAGCGTGGACAGCTTTAACTATGGCTACACCTTC. It yields the protein CASSVDSFNYGYTF.

The genes are TRBV21-1 and TRBJ1-2; no DNA check was done on the table's D call, TRBD1. TRBV21-1 is marked as a pseudogene. The CDR3 extends over 15 amino acids. The CDR3: CASSDRESANYGYTF. As DNA, the CDR3 is TGTGCCAGCAGCGACAGAGAATCAGCTAACTATGGCTACACCTTC.

The sample holds a few counts of this clone. The J gene is TRBJ1-4, the V gene TRBV7-2, with 8 bases that match TRBD1. This CDR3 spans 14 amino acids. The junction had 4 bases not matched to a gene; V was cut back by 3 bases and J by 7 bases. CDR1 is SGHTA, CDR2 FQGNSA, per germline. CDR3 in amino acids: CASSFRTGSEKLFF. Written as DNA, the CDR3 is TGTGCCAGCAGCTTCCGGACAGGGAGTGAAAAACTGTTTTTT.

V usage is TRBV5-6 and J usage is TRBJ2-7, with D possibly being TRBD1 (6 bases). V gave up 6 bases and J gave up 3 bases, with 13 bases separating them. The CDR3 sequence is 13 residues long. The germline CDR1 and CDR2 sequences are SGHDT and YYEEEE. This CDR3 reads CASNPGHLYEQYF. CDR3 nucleotides: TGTGCCAGCAACCCGGGACATCTCTACGAGCAGTACTTC.

The chain has TRBV6-6 and TRBJ2-5; 14 bases agree with TRBD2. The CDR3 consists of 16 residues. V was pared by 4 bases and J by 4 bases, with 5 bases of the junction left unmatched. Per germline, CDR1 MNHNY and CDR2 SVGAGI (reference sequence). In nucleotides, the CDR3 is TGTGCCAGCAGTTCCCTTGGGACTAGCGGGGGAGAGACCCAGTACTTC. This gives the protein CASSSLGTSGGETQYF.

J is TRBJ1-1 and V is TRBV27; no definite D call. V gave up 3 bases and J gave up 5 bases, with 10 bases separating them. The CDR3 length is 13 residues. Germline lookup yields CDR1 MNHEY and CDR2 SMNVEV (reference sequence). The CDR3 is CASSFSGITEAFF. The CDR3 DNA is TGTGCCAGCAGTTTCTCGGGTATAACTGAAGCTTTCTTT.

The rearrangement links TRBV19 to TRBJ2-1, with TRBD1 identical over 11 bases. With V trimmed by 7 bases and J by 8 bases, 4 bases remained unmatched. This CDR3 contains 13 residues. From germline, CDR1 is LNHDA and CDR2 SQIVND (reference sequence). CDR3 DNA sequence: TGTGCCAGTACGGGACAGGGGGAATATGAGCAGTTCTTC. Its translation is CASTGQGEYEQFF.

The chain links TRBV18 to TRBJ2-7, with 8 positions matching TRBD1. The CDR3 sequence is 15 residues long. V was clipped by 3 bases and J by 3 bases; unmatched bases: 7. Germline CDR1 KGHSH, CDR2 LQKENI. The CDR3 DNA follows: TGTGCCAGCTCACCTTCCCAGGGGGCGATCTACGAGCAGTACTTC. Protein product: CASSPSQGAIYEQYF.

This clone appeared once. The J gene is TRBJ2-1, the V gene TRBV10-3, with D possibly matching TRBD2 (5 bases). V lost 9 bases and J 4 bases, leaving 13 bases between the germline ends. The CDR3 totals 13 residues. CDR1 and CDR2 (germline): ENHRY, SYGVKD. Here the CDR3 DNA reads TGTGCCATTGCCCGGGAAGGTTACAATGAGCAGTTCTTC. This encodes CAIAREGYNEQFF.

The sample holds a few counts of this clone. This chain links TRBV27 with TRBJ2-7; tentatively, D is TRBD2 (6 bases). Germline V CDR1 and CDR2: MNHEY, SMNVEV (reference sequence). V lost 7 bases and J 5 bases, leaving 21 bases between the germline ends. The CDR3 totals 15 residues. The CDR3 reads CASTSSSGVFHEQYF. CDR3 nucleotide sequence: TGTGCCAGCACCTCTAGTAGCGGCGTCTTCCACGAGCAGTACTTC.

V is TRBV7-9 and J is TRBJ1-4; 7 nucleotides align to TRBD1. The germline gives CDR1 SEHNR, CDR2 FQNEAQ (reference sequence). Germline trimming cut 5 bases from V and 7 bases from J; bases unmatched to any gene: 13. The CDR3 loop spans 16 amino acids. CDR3 loop: CASSPNGQVGGEKLFF. The CDR3 DNA sequence: TGTGCCAGCAGCCCCAACGGACAGGTTGGGGGTGAAAAACTGTTTTTT.

The chain links TRBV5-1 to TRBJ2-2; 12 nucleotides match TRBD2. CDR3 size: 19 residues. Germline V lookup: CDR1 SGHRS, CDR2 YFSETQ. V gave up 0 bases and J gave up 3 bases; unmatched junction bases: 9. The CDR3, as DNA: TGCGCCAGCAGCTTGGTCCGGCTAGCGGGAGGGTTGGACACCGGGGAGCTGTTTTTT. Translating it yields CASSLVRLAGGLDTGELFF. Based on the CDR3 plus reference TRBV5-1 and TRBJ2-2, the full variable domain is KAGVTQTPRYLIKTRGQQVTLSCSPISGHRSVSWYQQTPGQGLQFLFEYFSETQRNKGNFPGRFSGRQFSNSRSEMNVSTLELGDSALYLCASSLVRLAGGLDTGELFFGEGSRLTVL.

This chain links TRBV2 with TRBJ2-2, with no clear D. The CDR3 has 12 amino acids. Germline V gene lookup returns CDR1 SNHLY and CDR2 FYNNEI. Trimming removed 7 bases from V and 1 base from J, with 4 bases in between. CDR3 loop: CASTGNTGELFF. In DNA form, the CDR3 reads TGTGCCAGCACCGGGAACACCGGGGAGCTGTTTTTT.